This T cell receptor beta chain is drawn from a study of siplizumab effects on memory and regulatory T cells. Repertoires were generated with immunoSEQ multiplex PCR, while TCRdb's copy carries only in-frame clones and drops some. The repertoire holds more than 75,000 clones, with roughly 97% as singletons. The germline V gene encodes CDR1 ENHRY and CDR2 SYGVKD. The V and J ends lost 6 bases and 4 bases respectively, with 12 bases between them. CDR3 length: 13 residues. General observations from the study: Alloreactive sequences tracing back to unstimulated CD4+ memory cells fell significantly with siplizumab.

Of note for this clone: Its specificity is not known.

The gene calls are TRBV10-3 and TRBJ1-1, with no clear D. The TCR sequence derives from a human donor in good health. The sample taken for sequencing was naive CD4+ T cells sorted from blood. CDR3 in amino acids: CAISPAGGTEAFF. CDR3 in DNA: TGTGCCATCAGCCCGGCCGGAGGCACTGAAGCTTTCTTT.